This TCR beta chain was recovered during a study of T cell responses to AZD1222 COVID-19 vaccine. Study-wide results and caveats: Unmutated variant regions reportedly attract nearly half of all spike-specific TCRs. Donors were chiefly white British, with a greater number of females, and clonal diversity was perhaps underestimated. The span of vaccine-associated CD4 TCRs extended across spike, with dominance at 160-218 and 743-854.

Trimming removed 3 bases from V and 3 bases from J, with 11 bases in between. The CDR3 has 14 amino acids. The germline CDR1 and CDR2 sequences are LNHDA and SQIVND (reference sequence). Remarks on this clone: Its antigen is undetermined.

Generated by immunoSEQ multiplex PCR, the TCRdb table keeps only in-frame clones and is missing some. The sample carries 95,000 to 110,000 clones, approximately 90% recorded once. The sequenced sample was peripheral blood, obtained on day 0 of AZD1222 vaccination. The sequence came from an adult in good health. The V gene is TRBV19, the J gene TRBJ1-1; TRBD1 is a possible D gene (5 bases). The CDR3 region is CASSIGTVHTEAFF. The CDR3 DNA reads TGTGCCAGTAGTATCGGGACGGTTCACACTGAAGCTTTCTTT.